This record concerns one TCR beta chain sequence. Its antigen remains unknown. Germline V gene lookup returns CDR1 SGHRS and CDR2 YFSETQ. The CDR3 consists of 13 residues. V was cut by 1 base and J by 2 bases, with 5 bases left in between. Version v3.0 of the immunoSEQ assay was performed at survey level. Produced via immunoSEQ multiplex PCR; TCRdb's table is partial and in-frame only. This sample has approximately 15,000 clones, with around four fifths found just once. These data belong to a study of long-term antiretroviral therapy in people with HIV. The study, taken as a whole, reports: Controls had broader CDR3 length ranges than HIV repertoires did.

The starting material was unsorted PBMCs, obtained 1.8 years before starting antiretroviral therapy. This TCR was sampled from a woman in her thirties or forties with HIV. The V and J genes are TRBV5-1 and TRBJ2-3; no clear D. CDR3 amino acids: CASSLTPTDTQYF. The CDR3 DNA sequence: TGCGCCAGCAGCTTGACTCCCACAGATACGCAGTATTTT.